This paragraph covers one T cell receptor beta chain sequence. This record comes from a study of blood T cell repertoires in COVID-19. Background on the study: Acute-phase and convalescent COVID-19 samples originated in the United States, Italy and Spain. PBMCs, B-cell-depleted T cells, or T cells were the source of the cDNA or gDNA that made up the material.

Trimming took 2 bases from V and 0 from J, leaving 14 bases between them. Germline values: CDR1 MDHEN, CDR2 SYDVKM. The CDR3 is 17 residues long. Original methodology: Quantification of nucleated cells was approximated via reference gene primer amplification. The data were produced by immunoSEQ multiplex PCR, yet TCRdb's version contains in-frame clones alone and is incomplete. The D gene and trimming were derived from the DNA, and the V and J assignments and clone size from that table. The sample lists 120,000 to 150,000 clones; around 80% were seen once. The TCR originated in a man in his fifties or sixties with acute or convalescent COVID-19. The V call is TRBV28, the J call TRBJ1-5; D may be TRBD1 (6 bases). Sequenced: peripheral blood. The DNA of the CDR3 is TGTGCCAGCAGTTTAGACTGGACAGCTACTAGCAATCAGCCCCAGCATTTT. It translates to CASSLDWTATSNQPQHF. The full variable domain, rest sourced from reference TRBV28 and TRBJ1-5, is DVKVTQSSRYLVKRTGEKVFLECVQDMDHENMFWYRQDPGLGLRLIYFSYDVKMKEKGDIPEGYSVSREKKERFSLILESASTNQTSMYLCASSLDWTATSNQPQHFGDGTRLSIL.